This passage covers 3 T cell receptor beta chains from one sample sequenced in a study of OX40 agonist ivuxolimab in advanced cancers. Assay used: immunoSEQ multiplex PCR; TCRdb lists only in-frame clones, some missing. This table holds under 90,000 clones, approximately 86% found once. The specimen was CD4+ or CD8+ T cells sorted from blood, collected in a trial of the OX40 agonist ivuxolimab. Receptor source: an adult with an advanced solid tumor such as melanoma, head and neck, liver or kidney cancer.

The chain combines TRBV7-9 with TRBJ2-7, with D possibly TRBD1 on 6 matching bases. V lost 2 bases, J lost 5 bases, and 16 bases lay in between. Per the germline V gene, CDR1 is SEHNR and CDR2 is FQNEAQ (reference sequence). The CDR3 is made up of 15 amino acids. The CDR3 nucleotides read TGTGCCAGCAGCTTACTTGGACAGTCTACCCACGAGCAGTACTTC. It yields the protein CASSLLGQSTHEQYF.

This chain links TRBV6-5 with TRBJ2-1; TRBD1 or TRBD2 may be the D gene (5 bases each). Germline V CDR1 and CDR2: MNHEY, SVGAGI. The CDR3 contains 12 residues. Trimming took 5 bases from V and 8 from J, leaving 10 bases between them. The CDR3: CASSDRGDEQFF. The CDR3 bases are TGTGCCAGCAGTGACAGAGGGGATGAGCAGTTCTTC.

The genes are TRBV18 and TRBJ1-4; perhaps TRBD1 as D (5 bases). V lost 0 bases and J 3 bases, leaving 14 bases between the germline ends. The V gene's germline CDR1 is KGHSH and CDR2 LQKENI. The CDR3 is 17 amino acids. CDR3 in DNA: TGTGCCAGCTCACCACCGACGGGGGGGGGTGCTAATGAAAAACTGTTTTTT. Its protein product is CASSPPTGGGANEKLFF.